This T cell receptor (beta chain) was profiled in a study of tumor and adjacent non-tumor tissue in lung cancer. Overall study findings and caveats: In normal lung, the top 100 clones were significantly more dominant than in tumor.

This clonotype came up a few times. Antigen: not known. A modified ARM-PCR protocol with three rounds of nested PCR amplified TCRbeta. TCRdb passed the multiplex PCR reads through MiXCR, listing each CDR3 protein once. The table includes 90,000 to 100,000 distinct CDR3 sequences, about 80% detected once. RNA was extracted from bulk tissue without any cell sorting. More than 3 cm separated this lung sample from the edge of the tumor. The CDR3 is 14 residues long. The V gene's germline CDR1 is MNHNS and CDR2 SASEGT. This TCR came from a man in his sixties with small cell lung cancer. Sequencing was done on a sample of distant non-tumor lung tissue. The V call is TRBV6-1, the J call TRBJ2-7; perhaps D is TRBD1 or TRBD2 (5 bases each). This CDR3 is CASRRGIGTYEQYV. In DNA, the CDR3 is TGTGCTAGCAGACGAGGGATTGGGACCTACGAGCAATACGTC.